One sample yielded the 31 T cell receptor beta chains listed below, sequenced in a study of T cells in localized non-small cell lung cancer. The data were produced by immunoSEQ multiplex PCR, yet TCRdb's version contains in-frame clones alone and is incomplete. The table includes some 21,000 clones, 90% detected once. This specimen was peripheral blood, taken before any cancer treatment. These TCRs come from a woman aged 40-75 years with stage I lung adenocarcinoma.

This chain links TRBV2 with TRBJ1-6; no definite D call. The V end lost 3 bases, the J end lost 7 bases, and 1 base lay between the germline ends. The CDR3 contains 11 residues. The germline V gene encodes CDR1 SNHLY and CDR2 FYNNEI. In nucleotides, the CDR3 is TGTGCCAGCAGTGACAATTCACCCCTCCACTTT. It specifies CASSDNSPLHF.

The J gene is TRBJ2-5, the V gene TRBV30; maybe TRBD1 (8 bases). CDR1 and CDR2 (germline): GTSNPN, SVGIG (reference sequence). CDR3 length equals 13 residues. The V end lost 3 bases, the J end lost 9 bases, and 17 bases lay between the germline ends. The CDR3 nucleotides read TGTGCCTGGAGCGAACAGGGGGGGGCGGCCCAGTACTTC. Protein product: CAWSEQGGAAQYF.

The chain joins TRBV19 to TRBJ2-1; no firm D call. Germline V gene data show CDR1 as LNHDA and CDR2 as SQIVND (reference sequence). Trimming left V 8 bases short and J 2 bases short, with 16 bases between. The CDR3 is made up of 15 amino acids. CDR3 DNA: TGTGCCAGTGGCCCGAAGCGTACTCCCTACAATGAGCAGTTCTTC. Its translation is CASGPKRTPYNEQFF.

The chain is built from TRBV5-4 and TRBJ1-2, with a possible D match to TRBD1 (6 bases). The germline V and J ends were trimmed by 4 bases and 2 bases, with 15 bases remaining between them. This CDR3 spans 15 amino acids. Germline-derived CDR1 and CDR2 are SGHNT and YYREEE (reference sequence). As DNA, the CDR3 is TGTGCCAGCAGCCCCCCCGGGGGGCAGAACTATGGCTACACCTTC. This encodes CASSPPGGQNYGYTF.

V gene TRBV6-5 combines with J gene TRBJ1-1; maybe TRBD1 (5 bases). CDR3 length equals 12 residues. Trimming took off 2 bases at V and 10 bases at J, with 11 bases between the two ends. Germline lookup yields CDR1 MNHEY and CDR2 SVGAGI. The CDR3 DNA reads TGTGCCAGCAGTTACGAAGGGAGGGGAGCTTTCTTT. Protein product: CASSYEGRGAFF.

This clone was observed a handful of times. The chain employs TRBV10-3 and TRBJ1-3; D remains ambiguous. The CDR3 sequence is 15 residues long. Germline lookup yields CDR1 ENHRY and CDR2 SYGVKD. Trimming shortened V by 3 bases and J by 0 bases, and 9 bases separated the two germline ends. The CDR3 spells CAISDGPRSGNTIYF. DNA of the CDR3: TGTGCCATCAGTGACGGACCGCGCTCTGGAAACACCATATATTTT.

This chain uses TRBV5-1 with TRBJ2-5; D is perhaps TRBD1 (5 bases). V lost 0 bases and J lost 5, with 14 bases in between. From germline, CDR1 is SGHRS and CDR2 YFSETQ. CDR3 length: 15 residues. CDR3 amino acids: CASSLARGRDETQYF. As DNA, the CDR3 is TGCGCCAGCAGCTTGGCCCGAGGCAGGGATGAGACCCAGTACTTC. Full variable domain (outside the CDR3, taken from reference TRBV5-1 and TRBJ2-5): KAGVTQTPRYLIKTRGQQVTLSCSPISGHRSVSWYQQTPGQGLQFLFEYFSETQRNKGNFPGRFSGRQFSNSRSEMNVSTLELGDSALYLCASSLARGRDETQYFGPGTRLLVL.

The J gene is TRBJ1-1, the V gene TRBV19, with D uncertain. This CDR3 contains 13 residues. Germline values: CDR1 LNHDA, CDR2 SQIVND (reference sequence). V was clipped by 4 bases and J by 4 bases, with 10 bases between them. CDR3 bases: TGTGCCAGTAGTAAGGCGGGAATCACTGAAGCTTTCTTT. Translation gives CASSKAGITEAFF.

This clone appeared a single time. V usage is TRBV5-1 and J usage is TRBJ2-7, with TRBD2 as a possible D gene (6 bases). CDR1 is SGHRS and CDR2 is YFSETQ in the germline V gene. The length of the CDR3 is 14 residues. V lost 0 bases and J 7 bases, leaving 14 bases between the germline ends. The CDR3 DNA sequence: TGCGCCAGCAGCTTGGGCCTTGAAGGAGGGGAGCAGTACTTC. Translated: CASSLGLEGGEQYF.

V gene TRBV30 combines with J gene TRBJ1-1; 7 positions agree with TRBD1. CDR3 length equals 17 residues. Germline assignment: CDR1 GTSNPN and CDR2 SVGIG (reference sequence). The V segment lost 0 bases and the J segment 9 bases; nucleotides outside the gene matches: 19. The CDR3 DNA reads TGTGCCTGGAGTGTACGGTTTCGGGATCAGGGGGAGATTCAAGCTTTCTTT. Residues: CAWSVRFRDQGEIQAFF.

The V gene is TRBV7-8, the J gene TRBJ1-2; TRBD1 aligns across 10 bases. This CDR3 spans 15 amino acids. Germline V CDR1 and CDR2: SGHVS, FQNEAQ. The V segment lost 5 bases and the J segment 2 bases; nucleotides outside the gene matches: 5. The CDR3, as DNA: TGTGCCAGCAGCCTCCGGACAGGGGGAAACTATGGCTACACCTTC. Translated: CASSLRTGGNYGYTF. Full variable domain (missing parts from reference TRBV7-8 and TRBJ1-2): GAGVSQSPRYKVAKRGQDVALRCDPISGHVSLFWYQQALGQGPEFLTYFQNEAQLDKSGLPSDRFFAERPEGSVSTLKIQRTQQEDSAVYLCASSLRTGGNYGYTFGSGTRLTVV.

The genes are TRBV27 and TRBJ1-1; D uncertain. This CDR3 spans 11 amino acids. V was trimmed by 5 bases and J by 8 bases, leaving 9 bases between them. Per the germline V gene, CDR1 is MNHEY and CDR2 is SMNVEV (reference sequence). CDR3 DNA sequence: TGTGCCAGCAGTAACCGGGCCGAAGCTTTCTTT. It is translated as CASSNRAEAFF.

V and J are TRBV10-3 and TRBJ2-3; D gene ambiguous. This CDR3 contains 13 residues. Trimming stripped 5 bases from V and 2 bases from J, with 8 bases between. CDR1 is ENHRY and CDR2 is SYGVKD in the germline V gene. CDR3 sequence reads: CAISRDFTDTQYF. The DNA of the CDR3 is TGTGCCATCAGTCGAGACTTCACAGATACGCAGTATTTT.

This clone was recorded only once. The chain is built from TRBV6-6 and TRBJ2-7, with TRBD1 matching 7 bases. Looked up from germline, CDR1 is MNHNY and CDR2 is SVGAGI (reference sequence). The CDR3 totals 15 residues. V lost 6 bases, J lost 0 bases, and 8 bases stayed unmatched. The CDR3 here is CASRPNRGSSYEQYF. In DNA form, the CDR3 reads TGTGCCAGCAGACCCAACAGGGGAAGCTCCTACGAGCAGTACTTC.

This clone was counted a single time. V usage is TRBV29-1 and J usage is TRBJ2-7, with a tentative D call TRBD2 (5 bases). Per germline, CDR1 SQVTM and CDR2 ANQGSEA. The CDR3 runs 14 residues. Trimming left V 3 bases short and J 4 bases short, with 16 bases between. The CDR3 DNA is TGCAGCGTTGAGGACCCTAGCTCCGAGTACGAGCAGTACTTC. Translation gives CSVEDPSSEYEQYF.

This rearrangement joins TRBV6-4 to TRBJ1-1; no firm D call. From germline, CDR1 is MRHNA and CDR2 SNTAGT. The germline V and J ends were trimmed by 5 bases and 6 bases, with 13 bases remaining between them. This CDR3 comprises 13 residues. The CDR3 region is CASSKTGSAEAFF. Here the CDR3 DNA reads TGTGCCAGCAGTAAGACCGGAAGCGCTGAAGCTTTCTTT.

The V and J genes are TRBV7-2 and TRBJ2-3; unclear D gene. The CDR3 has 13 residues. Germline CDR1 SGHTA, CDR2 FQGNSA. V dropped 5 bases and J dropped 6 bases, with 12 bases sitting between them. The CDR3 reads CASSPMGGDTQYF. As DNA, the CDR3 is TGTGCCAGCAGCCCCATGGGTGGGGATACGCAGTATTTT. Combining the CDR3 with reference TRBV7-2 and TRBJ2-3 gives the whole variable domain GAGVSQSPSNKVTEKGKDVELRCDPISGHTALYWYRQSLGQGLEFLIYFQGNSAPDKSGLPSDRFSAERTGGSVSTLTIQRTQQEDSAVYLCASSPMGGDTQYFGPGTRLTVL.

CDR3 sequence (DNA): TGTGCCAGCAGCTTAGAAGGGATAGCGGTAGACGAGCAGTACTTC. Protein sequence: CASSLEGIAVDEQYF. The J gene is TRBJ2-7, the V gene TRBV5-5; a weak D match, TRBD2 (6 bases). Germline assignment: CDR1 SGHKS and CDR2 YYEKEE (reference sequence). This CDR3 region has 15 residues. V dropped 2 bases and J dropped 5 bases, with 17 bases sitting between them.

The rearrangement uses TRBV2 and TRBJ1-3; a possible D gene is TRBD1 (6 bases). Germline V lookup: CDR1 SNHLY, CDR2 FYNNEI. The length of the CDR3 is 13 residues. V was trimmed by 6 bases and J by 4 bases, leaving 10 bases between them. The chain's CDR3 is CASSRGEGNTIYF. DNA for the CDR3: TGTGCCAGCAGCAGGGGCGAAGGAAACACCATATATTTT.

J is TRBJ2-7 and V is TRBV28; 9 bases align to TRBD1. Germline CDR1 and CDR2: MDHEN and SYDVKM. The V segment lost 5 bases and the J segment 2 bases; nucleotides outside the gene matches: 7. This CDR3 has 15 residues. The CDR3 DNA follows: TGTGCCAGCAGTCCATCTCGGGACAGGGCCTACGAGCAGTACTTC. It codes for CASSPSRDRAYEQYF.

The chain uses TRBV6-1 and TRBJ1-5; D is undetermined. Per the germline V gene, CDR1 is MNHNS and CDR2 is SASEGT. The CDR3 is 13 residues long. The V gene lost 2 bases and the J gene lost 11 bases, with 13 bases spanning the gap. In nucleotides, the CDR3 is TGTGCCAGCAGTGAAACTTCGGTCCTAGCCCAGCATTTT. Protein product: CASSETSVLAQHF.

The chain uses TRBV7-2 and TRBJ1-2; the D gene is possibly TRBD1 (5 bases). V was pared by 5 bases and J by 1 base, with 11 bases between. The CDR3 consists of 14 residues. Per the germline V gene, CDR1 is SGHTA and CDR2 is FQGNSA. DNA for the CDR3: TGTGCCAGCAGCCCCGGGACGGATAACTATGGCTACACCTTC. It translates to CASSPGTDNYGYTF. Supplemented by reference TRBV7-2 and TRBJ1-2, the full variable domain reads GAGVSQSPSNKVTEKGKDVELRCDPISGHTALYWYRQSLGQGLEFLIYFQGNSAPDKSGLPSDRFSAERTGGSVSTLTIQRTQQEDSAVYLCASSPGTDNYGYTFGSGTRLTVV.

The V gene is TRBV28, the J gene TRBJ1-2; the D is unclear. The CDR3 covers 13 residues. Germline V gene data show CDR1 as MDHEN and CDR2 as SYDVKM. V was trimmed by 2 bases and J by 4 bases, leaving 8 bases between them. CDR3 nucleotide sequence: TGTGCCAGCAGTTTAGGTCTTCTCTATGGCTACACCTTC. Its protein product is CASSLGLLYGYTF.

The CDR3 region has the DNA TGTGCCACCAGCAGAGGTTCGGGGGCATACAATGGCTACACCTTC. This gives the protein CATSRGSGAYNGYTF. The genes are TRBV15 and TRBJ1-2; D is perhaps TRBD1 (6 bases). V shed 1 base and J shed 6 bases, with 15 bases lying between them. CDR1 is LNHNV and CDR2 is YYDKDF in the germline V gene (reference sequence). This CDR3 comprises 15 residues.

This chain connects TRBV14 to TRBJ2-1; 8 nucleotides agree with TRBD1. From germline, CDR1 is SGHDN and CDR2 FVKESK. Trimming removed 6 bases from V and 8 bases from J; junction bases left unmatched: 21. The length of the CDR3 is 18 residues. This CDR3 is CASSPDLTTGVWGYEQFF. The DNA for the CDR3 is TGTGCCAGCAGTCCGGACCTAACGACAGGGGTATGGGGATATGAGCAGTTCTTC.

The CDR3 is CASSLVVPGLAAGVDEQFF. The CDR3 bases are TGCGCCAGCAGCTTGGTGGTTCCGGGACTAGCGGCCGGGGTCGATGAGCAGTTCTTC. The chain has TRBV5-1 and TRBJ2-1; 11 bases agree with TRBD2. Looked up from germline, CDR1 is SGHRS and CDR2 is YFSETQ. V was pared by 0 bases and J by 8 bases, with 16 bases of the junction left unmatched. CDR3 size: 19 residues.

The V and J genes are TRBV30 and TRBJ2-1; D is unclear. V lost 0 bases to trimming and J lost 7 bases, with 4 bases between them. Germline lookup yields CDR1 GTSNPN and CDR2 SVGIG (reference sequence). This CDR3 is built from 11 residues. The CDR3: CAWSVQNEQFF. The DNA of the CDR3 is TGTGCCTGGAGTGTACAAAATGAGCAGTTCTTC.

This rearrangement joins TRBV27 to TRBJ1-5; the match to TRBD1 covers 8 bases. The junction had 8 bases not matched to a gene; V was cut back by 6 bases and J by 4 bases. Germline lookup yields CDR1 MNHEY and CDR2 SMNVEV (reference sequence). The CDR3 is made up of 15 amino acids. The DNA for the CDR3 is TGTGCCAGCAGAGGACAGGGTAGTCGAAATCAGCCCCAGCATTTT. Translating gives CASRGQGSRNQPQHF.

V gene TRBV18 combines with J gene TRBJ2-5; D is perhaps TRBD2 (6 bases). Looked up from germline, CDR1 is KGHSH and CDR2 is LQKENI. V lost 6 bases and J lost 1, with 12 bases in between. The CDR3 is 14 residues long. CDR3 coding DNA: TGTGCCAGCTCTTCGGGACTCCTCCAAGAGACCCAGTACTTC. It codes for CASSSGLLQETQYF.

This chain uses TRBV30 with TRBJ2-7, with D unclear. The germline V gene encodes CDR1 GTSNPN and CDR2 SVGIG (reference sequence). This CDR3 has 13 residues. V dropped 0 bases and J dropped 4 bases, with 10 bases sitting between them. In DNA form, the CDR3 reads TGTGCCTGGAGTGTATTCTCCCTTTACGAGCAGTACTTC. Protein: CAWSVFSLYEQYF.

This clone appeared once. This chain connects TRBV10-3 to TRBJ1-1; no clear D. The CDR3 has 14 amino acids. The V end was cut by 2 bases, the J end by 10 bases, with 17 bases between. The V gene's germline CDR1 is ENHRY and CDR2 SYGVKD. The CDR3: CAISEPSASVGAFF. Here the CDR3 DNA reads TGTGCCATCAGTGAGCCCAGCGCGTCCGTCGGAGCTTTCTTT.